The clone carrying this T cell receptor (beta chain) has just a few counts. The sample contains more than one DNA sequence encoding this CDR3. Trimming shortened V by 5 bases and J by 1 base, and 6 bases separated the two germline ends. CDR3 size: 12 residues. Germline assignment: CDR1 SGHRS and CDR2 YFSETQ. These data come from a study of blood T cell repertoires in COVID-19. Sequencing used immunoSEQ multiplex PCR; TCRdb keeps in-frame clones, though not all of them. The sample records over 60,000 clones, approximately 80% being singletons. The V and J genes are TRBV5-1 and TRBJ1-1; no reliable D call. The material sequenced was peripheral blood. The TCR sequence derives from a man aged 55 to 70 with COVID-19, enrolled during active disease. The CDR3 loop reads CASRAGNTEAFF. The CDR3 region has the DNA TGCGCCAGCAGGGCAGGGAACACTGAAGCTTTCTTT.